This passage covers 24 T cell receptor beta chains from one sample sequenced in a study of T cells expressing NK-cell markers. TCRdb reprocessed the 5' RACE reads and keeps a single row for each CDR3 protein, giving no DNA. The clone table shows some 140,000 distinct CDR3 sequences, with the ten largest holding around 35%. The specimen sequenced was blood T cells: a sorted CD56 or NKG2C T cell subset, CD4+ or CD8+ T cells, or bulk PBMC T cells (not recorded which). These receptors were obtained from a woman in her 50s in good health.

The V and J genes are TRBV5-6 and TRBJ2-3; the D gene TCRdb calls, TRBD2, cannot be checked with no DNA. The germline V gene encodes CDR1 SGHDT and CDR2 YYEEEE. The CDR3 is 15 amino acids. CDR3 loop: CASSPGRRGTDTQYF.

The rearrangement links TRBV12-3 or TRBV12-4 to TRBJ1-1; TCRdb selects TRBD1, and the lack of DNA leaves this call unchecked. The CDR3 totals 13 residues. CDR3 sequence reads: CASTRDHSTEAFF.

The chain has TRBV4-1 and TRBJ2-1; TCRdb selects TRBD2, and the lack of DNA leaves this call unchecked. This CDR3 spans 17 amino acids. Germline CDR1 and CDR2: MGHRA and YSYEKL. The CDR3 sequence is CASSQAFGASGMYEQFF.

The CDR3: CSARDPGRSNTEAFF. This rearrangement joins TRBV20-1 to TRBJ1-1; the TCRdb D gene call, TRBD1, has no DNA to confirm it. CDR3 length: 15 residues. Germline V gene lookup returns CDR1 DFQATT and CDR2 SNEGSKA (reference sequence).

The V call is TRBV4-1, the J call TRBJ2-1. The CDR3 totals 15 residues. CDR1 is MGHRA and CDR2 is YSYEKL in the germline V gene. CDR3 sequence: CASSQESSAINEQFF.

This chain joins TRBV27 and TRBJ1-1; TCRdb's assignment of TRBD1 cannot be checked, as there is no DNA. CDR3 length: 14 amino acids. Germline V gene data show CDR1 as MNHEY and CDR2 as SMNVEV (reference sequence). The CDR3 loop reads CASSSGAWNTEAFF.

The rearrangement uses TRBV4-1 and TRBJ2-3; TCRdb selects TRBD1, and the lack of DNA leaves this call unchecked. The CDR3 sequence is 15 residues long. Germline V CDR1 and CDR2: MGHRA, YSYEKL. The CDR3 is CASSPSPSSTDTQYF.

The gene calls are TRBV5-1 and TRBJ2-3; TCRdb returns TRBD1, unconfirmable since there is no DNA. The CDR3 consists of 15 residues. In germline, CDR1 is SGHRS, CDR2 YFSETQ. The CDR3 reads CASSLEGLPTDTQYF.

The J gene is TRBJ2-7, the V gene TRBV19; TCRdb's D call, TRBD1, is unchecked because there is no DNA. The CDR3 length is 13 residues. The germline V gene encodes CDR1 LNHDA and CDR2 SQIVND (reference sequence). CDR3 sequence: CASSPGQGWEQYF. The complete variable domain, with remaining parts taken from reference TRBV19 and TRBJ2-7, reads DGGITQSPKYLFRKEGQNVTLSCEQNLNHDAMYWYRQDPGQGLRLIYYSQIVNDFQKGDIAEGYSVSREKKESFPLTVTSAQKNPTAFYLCASSPGQGWEQYFGPGTRLTVT.

V is TRBV20-1 and J is TRBJ2-1; lacking DNA, the TRBD2 call made by TCRdb goes unchecked. The germline V gene encodes CDR1 DFQATT and CDR2 SNEGSKA (reference sequence). The CDR3 runs 14 residues. CDR3 sequence reads: CSASIREGFNEQFF.

The CDR3 loop reads CSVVGDNEQFF. This sequence joins TRBV29-1 and TRBJ2-1. Germline V gives CDR1 SQVTM, CDR2 ANQGSEA. The CDR3 spans 11 residues.

The chain carries TRBV20-1 and TRBJ2-1. Germline V gene sequence: CDR1 DFQATT, CDR2 SNEGSKA (reference sequence). The CDR3 is 15 amino acids. The CDR3 sequence is CSARDGVNSYNEQFF.

V and J are TRBV7-9 and TRBJ2-5; TCRdb returns TRBD2, unconfirmable since there is no DNA. CDR3 length: 17 residues. Germline V gene data show CDR1 as SEHNR and CDR2 as FQNEAQ (reference sequence). This chain's CDR3 is CASSSGTSGRPQETQYF. The variable domain in full, with the rest retrieved from reference TRBV7-9 and TRBJ2-5, is DTGVSQNPRHKITKRGQNVTFRCDPISEHNRLYWYRQTLGQGPEFLTYFQNEAQLEKSRLLSDRFSAERPKGSFSTLEIQRTEQGDSAMYLCASSSGTSGRPQETQYFGPGTRLLVL.

V gene TRBV6-2 or TRBV6-3 combines with J gene TRBJ2-1. There are 14 residues in the CDR3. Germline assignment: CDR1 MNHEY and CDR2 SVGEGT. This chain's CDR3 is CASSYATSLDEQFF.

The chain combines TRBV27 with TRBJ1-6; TCRdb's D call, TRBD1, is unchecked because there is no DNA. The CDR3 is made up of 14 amino acids. CDR1 MNHEY and CDR2 SMNVEV come from the germline V gene (reference sequence). The CDR3 reads CASSLGGKRSPLHF.

The chain carries TRBV20-1 and TRBJ2-1; TCRdb's D gene call, TRBD1, goes unchecked for lack of DNA. In germline, CDR1 is DFQATT, CDR2 SNEGSKA (reference sequence). The CDR3 has 15 residues. The CDR3 sequence is CSARDTVVGQSEQFF.

The rearrangement uses TRBV12-3 or TRBV12-4 and TRBJ2-3. The CDR3 has 13 amino acids. This chain's CDR3 is CASKVLLTDTQYF.

V gene TRBV10-1 combines with J gene TRBJ2-7. This CDR3 comprises 13 residues. CDR1 and CDR2 from the germline V gene are WNHNN and SYGVQD (reference sequence). CDR3 sequence reads: CASSESSLYEQYF.

V and J are TRBV29-1 and TRBJ1-6. Germline V gives CDR1 SQVTM, CDR2 ANQGSEA. This CDR3 comprises 13 residues. This chain's CDR3 is CSVVEHYGSPLHF.

The rearrangement uses TRBV10-2 and TRBJ2-1; the D call from TCRdb, TRBD2, cannot be confirmed without DNA. This CDR3 has 14 residues. Per germline, CDR1 WSHSY and CDR2 SAAADI. The CDR3 protein is CASSVKAGYNEQFF.

The rearrangement links TRBV12-3 or TRBV12-4 to TRBJ2-4. This CDR3 region has 15 residues. The CDR3 loop is CASSWAGLAKNIQYF.

The chain uses TRBV7-9 and TRBJ1-4; TCRdb indicates TRBD1, and absent DNA this call remains unverified. The CDR3 length is 16 residues. The V gene's germline CDR1 is SEHNR and CDR2 FQNEAQ (reference sequence). CDR3 sequence reads: CASSISPSALNEKLFF.

The chain carries TRBV6-2 or TRBV6-3 and TRBJ1-2. Looked up from germline, CDR1 is MNHEY and CDR2 is SVGEGT. The CDR3 is 14 residues long. The CDR3 here is CASSYSWGLNGYTF.

CDR3: CASSEFEPGRYGYTF. The V call is TRBV2, the J call TRBJ1-2; TCRdb's D call, TRBD1, is unchecked because there is no DNA. CDR1 and CDR2 from the germline V gene are SNHLY and FYNNEI. CDR3 length: 15 residues. The full variable domain, in which reference TRBV2 and TRBJ1-2 provide the parts outside the CDR3, is EPEVTQTPSHQVTQMGQEVILRCVPISNHLYFYWYRQILGQKVEFLVSFYNNEISEKSEIFDDQFSVERPDGSNFTLKIRSTKLEDSAMYFCASSEFEPGRYGYTFGSGTRLTVV.